This T cell receptor beta chain was captured by sequencing in a study of T cell repertoires in ileal Crohn's disease. Study details: Operated complications were stricturing disease (roughly 61%) and penetrating disease (roughly 39%).

Worth noting for this clone: Its antigen is unidentified.

Time point described: neoterminal ileum biopsy at postoperative endoscopy, about 6 months after surgery. General study points: Endoscopic recurrence occurred in every patient whose clonality exceeded 26.8%.

Each sample's TCRB immunosequencing used around 500 nanograms of biopsy DNA. Sequencing was performed with immunoSEQ multiplex PCR; in TCRdb, only in-frame clones are kept and a portion is missing. The table lists about 62,000 clones, 70% to 90% of them singletons, with about 2.1% in the top ten. CDR3 length equals 13 residues. The V gene's germline CDR1 is SNHLY and CDR2 FYNNEI. The V end lost 0 bases, the J end lost 11 bases, and 11 bases lay between the germline ends. The TCR originated in an adult with Crohn's disease. The sequencing sample was made of ileal tissue. The chain uses TRBV2 and TRBJ2-1; D not certain. The CDR3 sequence is CASSEASVSKQFF. The CDR3 bases are TGTGCCAGCAGTGAAGCTTCCGTTAGTAAGCAGTTCTTC.